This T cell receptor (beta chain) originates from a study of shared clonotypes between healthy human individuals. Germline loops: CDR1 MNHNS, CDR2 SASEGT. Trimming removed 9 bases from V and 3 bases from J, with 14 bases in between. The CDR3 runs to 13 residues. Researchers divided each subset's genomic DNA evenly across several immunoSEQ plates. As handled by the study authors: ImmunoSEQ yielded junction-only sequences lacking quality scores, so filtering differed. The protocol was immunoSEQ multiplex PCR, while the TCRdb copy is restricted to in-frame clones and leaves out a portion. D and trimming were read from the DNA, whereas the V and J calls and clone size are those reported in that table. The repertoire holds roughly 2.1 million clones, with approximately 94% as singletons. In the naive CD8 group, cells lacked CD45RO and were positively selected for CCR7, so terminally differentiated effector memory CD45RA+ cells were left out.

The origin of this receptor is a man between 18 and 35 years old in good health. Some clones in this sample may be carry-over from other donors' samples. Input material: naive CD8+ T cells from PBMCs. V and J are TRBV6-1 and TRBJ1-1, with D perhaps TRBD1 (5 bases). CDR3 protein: CASKVGRDTEAFF. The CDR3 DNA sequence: TGTGCCAGTAAAGTGGGCAGGGACACTGAAGCTTTCTTT.